What follows is one T cell receptor (beta chain) and its context. Antigen specificity is unknown. Amplification targeted TCR beta CDR3 regions from RNA transcripts. Primed by the HTBI set, a first-round RT-PCR was run on the TCR CDR3. TCRdb reanalysed the multiplex PCR reads using MiXCR and keeps one entry per CDR3 protein. The sample lists a few hundred thousand distinct CDR3 sequences; roughly a sixth were seen once. This entry comes from a study of T cells in Graves' hyperthyroidism and ophthalmopathy. Findings of the study overall: In blood, most of the thyroid clonotypes expanded above 0.001 were also present. Ophthalmopathy was separated from stable hyperthyroidism by a 13 V-J model.

Trimming removed 6 bases from V and 6 bases from J; junction bases left unmatched: 5. The CDR3 runs 13 residues. Per germline, CDR1 MNHNS and CDR2 SASEGT. The chain has TRBV6-1 and TRBJ2-7; 10 bases fit TRBD1. This TCR derives from a woman between 40 and 50 years old with Graves' ophthalmopathy. The sequencing input was blood. DNA for the CDR3: TGTGCCAGCAGCTCGGGACAGGGGTTCGAGCAGTACTTC. Its protein is CASSSGQGFEQYF.